The 6 T cell receptor beta chains reported below all come from one sample, sequenced in a study of CD8+CD57+ T cells in acquired aplastic anemia. Profiles of TCR beta VDJ and CDR3 were generated from a genomic DNA template. TCRdb independently ran MiXCR on the reads; one entry per CDR3 protein. The sample records 220,000 or so distinct CDR3 sequences, roughly two thirds being singletons. Sequenced patients had shown CD8+CD57+ cell expansion by flow cytometry. Sequencing was carried out using sorted CD4+, CD8+, or CD8+CD57+ T cells (not recorded which) from PBMCs. The receptors were gathered from a human donor with aplastic anemia.

The CDR3: CASSTESNRGNSPLHF. CDR3 bases: TGCGCCAGCAGTACCGAAAGTAACAGAGGGAATTCACCCCTCCACTTT. V is TRBV5-1 and J is TRBJ1-6, with D unresolved. V dropped 5 bases and J dropped 7 bases, with 19 bases sitting between them. This CDR3 spans 16 amino acids. Germline assignment: CDR1 SGHRS and CDR2 YFSETQ.

The rearrangement uses TRBV2 and TRBJ2-5, with unresolved D. There are 11 residues in the CDR3. Looked up from germline, CDR1 is SNHLY and CDR2 is FYNNEI. V lost 2 bases to trimming and J lost 5 bases, with 3 bases between them. The CDR3 nucleotides read TGTGCCAGCAGTGAACGGGAGACCCAGTACTTC. As protein: CASSERETQYF.

This clonotype was found a few times. The chain links TRBV7-8 to TRBJ1-6; D remains ambiguous. V lost 5 bases, J lost 9 bases, and 17 bases lay in between. There are 15 residues in the CDR3. In germline, CDR1 is SGHVS, CDR2 FQNEAQ. CDR3 region: CASSPRSGPGSPLHF. The DNA of the CDR3 is TGTGCCAGCAGCCCCAGGTCCGGACCGGGTTCACCCCTCCACTTT.

This clonotype was observed once. The chain carries TRBV5-6 and TRBJ2-2, with D perhaps matching TRBD1 (6 bases). Trimming pared 3 bases from V and 13 bases from J, leaving 13 bases between. The germline gives CDR1 SGHDT, CDR2 YYEEEE. The CDR3 has 12 amino acids. CDR3 in amino acids: CASSSRQDVLFF. CDR3 DNA sequence: TGTGCCAGCAGCTCCCGACAGGACGTGCTGTTTTTT.

The V gene is TRBV20-1, the J gene TRBJ2-5; 9 nucleotides agree with TRBD2. Germline CDR1 reads DFQATT; CDR2 reads SNEGSKA (reference sequence). J lost 5 bases, V lost 3 bases, and 7 bases had no gene match. The length of the CDR3 is 14 residues. CDR3 protein: CSARRLAGLETQYF. The CDR3 bases are TGCAGTGCTAGGAGGCTAGCGGGGCTCGAGACCCAGTACTTC.

This chain links TRBV20-1 with TRBJ1-2; 7 bases map to TRBD1. The CDR3 contains 14 residues. The junction had 11 bases not matched to a gene; V was cut back by 6 bases and J by 4 bases. Per the germline V gene, CDR1 is DFQATT and CDR2 is SNEGSKA (reference sequence). DNA for the CDR3: TGCAGTGCCCCTGCAGGGGGACCCTTCTATGGCTACACCTTC. Translating it yields CSAPAGGPFYGYTF.